Sequencing of this T cell receptor (beta chain) was carried out in a study of cytomegalovirus exposure and HLA in healthy donors. Germline CDR1 SGHRS, CDR2 YFSETQ. The V gene end was trimmed by 3 bases and the J gene end by 4 bases; junction bases not matched to a gene: 13. The CDR3 loop spans 19 amino acids. Vbeta (60) and Jbeta (13) primers were used in the PCR. Sequencing used immunoSEQ multiplex PCR; TCRdb keeps in-frame clones, though not all of them. The repertoire holds some 42,000 clones, with around 50% as singletons. This TCR derives from a human donor in good health. Specimen: PBMCs. V is TRBV5-1 and J is TRBJ2-1; 13 bases map to TRBD2. As DNA, the CDR3 is TGCGCCAGCAGCTGGAGGGGACTAGCGGGAACCGAAACTTACAATGAGCAGTTCTTC. It specifies CASSWRGLAGTETYNEQFF.